This TCR beta chain was recorded in a study of OX40 agonist ivuxolimab in advanced cancers. With regard to the full study: Ivuxolimab was a fully human IgG2 agonistic monoclonal antibody targeting the costimulatory receptor OX40 (CD134). Of the 50 to 55 dose-escalation patients, hepatocellular carcinoma was present in roughly 19, melanoma in roughly 15, renal cell carcinoma in 9 and head and neck cancer in 9. Partial responses occurred in three dose-escalation patients: two with cutaneous melanoma and one with hepatocellular carcinoma. Intravenous ivuxolimab was administered to patients every 2 weeks at six dose levels: 0.01, 0.1, 0.3, 1.5, 3 and 10 mg/kg. The monotherapy dose-escalation portion (N of about 49 patients) of the phase I ivuxolimab trial is reported in the paper. Patients were allowed to have had prior anti-PD-1, anti-PD-L1 or anti-CTLA-4 therapy, and 30% to 50% of the dose-escalation patients had previously received checkpoint inhibitors. In the dose-escalation cohort, 65% to 90% of patients were male, and the mean age was around 60 years, with a range of about 20 to 79. The purpose of peripheral TCRbeta sequencing was to test whether ivuxolimab changed TCR sequence diversity and led to clonal T-cell expansion.

For sequencing of the TCRbeta CDR3 region, genomic DNA was extracted from the sorted cells. The immunoSEQ Assay was used for sequencing of TCRbeta CDR3 regions. TCRdb retrieved this table from immuneACCESS and kept in-frame rearrangements only. Not all clones are present; in checked studies, unresolved V genes account for under half, and no reason is known for the remainder. The sample yields approximately 58,000 clones; 70% to 85% were counted once. Of the sample, more than 1.1% is held by the ten largest clones. Patients with a history of autoimmune disease or receiving systemic immunosuppression were excluded from the trial. In every dose cohort, peripheral blood was drawn for TCR sequencing at baseline, cycle 4 day 1, and cycle 7 day 1. Samples were obtained from an open-label, multicenter, first-in-human phase I dose-escalation trial of ivuxolimab. The trial enrolled adults with locally advanced or metastatic head and neck squamous cell, hepatocellular, melanoma or renal cell carcinoma. Before TCR sequencing, CD4+ and CD8+ T cells were separately sorted from peripheral blood.

Study-level results and caveats: In the 0.1-3.0 mg/kg groups, partial responders had among the lowest normalized peripheral clonal expansion, particularly in CD8+ T cells. Clonal expansion of both CD4+ and CD8+ blood T cells was observed from baseline to week 6 at doses 0.1 to 3.0 mg/kg. Low levels of normalized T-cell clonal expansion were also shown by some nonresponding patients. After ivuxolimab, expanded clones were on average more numerous among CD8+ T cells than among CD4+ T cells. The antigen specificity of the peripheral T cells that underwent clonal expansion was not determined.

The trim is 2 bases for V and 0 bases for J, with a gap of 11 bases between the germline ends. From the cysteine through the phenylalanine, the CDR3 covers 15 amino acids. This entry keeps only the CDR3 DNA: 45 bases, framed from base 1. From a lookup of the germline V gene, CDR1 and CDR2 are SGHRS and YFSETQ. Concerning this clone itself: The specificity of this receptor is unknown. Base qualities are missing; no much larger clone stands one base away.

The receptor comes from an adult with an advanced solid tumor such as melanoma, head and neck, liver or kidney cancer. This chain is built from TRBV5-1 and TRBJ1-1, and possibly TRBD1, on 6 matching bases. Source: CD4+ or CD8+ T cells sorted from blood, taken in a trial of the OX40 agonist ivuxolimab. The nucleotide sequence is given as TGCGCCAGCAGCTTTGGGGGCCGGATGAACACTGAAGCTTTCTTT. Its protein reads: CASSFGGRMNTEAFF.